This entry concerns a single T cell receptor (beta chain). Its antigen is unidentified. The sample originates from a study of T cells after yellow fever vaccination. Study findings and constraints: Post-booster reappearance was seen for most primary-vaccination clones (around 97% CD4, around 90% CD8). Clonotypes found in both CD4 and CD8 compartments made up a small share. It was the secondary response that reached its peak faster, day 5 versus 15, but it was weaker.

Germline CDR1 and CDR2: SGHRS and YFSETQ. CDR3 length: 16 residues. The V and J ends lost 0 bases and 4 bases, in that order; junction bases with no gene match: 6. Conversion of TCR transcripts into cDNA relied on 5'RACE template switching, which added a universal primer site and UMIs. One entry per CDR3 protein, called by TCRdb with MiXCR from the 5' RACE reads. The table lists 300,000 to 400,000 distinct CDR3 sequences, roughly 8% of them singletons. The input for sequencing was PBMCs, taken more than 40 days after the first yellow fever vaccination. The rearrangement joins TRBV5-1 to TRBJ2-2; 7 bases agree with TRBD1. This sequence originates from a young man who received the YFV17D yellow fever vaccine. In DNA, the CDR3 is TGCGCCAGCAGCTTGGCACAGGACAGGCTCACCGGGGAGCTGTTTTTT. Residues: CASSLAQDRLTGELFF. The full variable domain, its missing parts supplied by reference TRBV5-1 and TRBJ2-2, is KAGVTQTPRYLIKTRGQQVTLSCSPISGHRSVSWYQQTPGQGLQFLFEYFSETQRNKGNFPGRFSGRQFSNSRSEMNVSTLELGDSALYLCASSLAQDRLTGELFFGEGSRLTVL.